This TCR beta chain originates from a study of blood T cells in healthy people across ages. Every sample gave at least 5 micrograms of total RNA when it was extracted. Regarding the study as a whole: Age advanced and TCR beta diversity per million T cells fell, roughly linearly. Higher diversity, along with more naive CD4+ cells, distinguished long-lived donors from aged donors.

The CDR3 contains 15 residues. Germline V CDR1 and CDR2: MNHEY, SMNVEV (reference sequence). Trimming took 5 bases from V and 11 from J, leaving 22 bases between them. Together with a sample-barcoded 5' primer, a J-beta primer mix was included in a second PCR lasting roughly 6 to 12 cycles. TCRdb re-analysed the 5' RACE reads in MiXCR, keeping a single row per CDR3 protein. Of fewer than 900,000 distinct CDR3 sequences listed, roughly 40% are singletons. To note about this clonotype: Antigen specificity is unknown.

The TCR comes from a man younger than 35 in good health. The material sequenced was blood. The V gene is TRBV27, the J gene TRBJ1-5, with a weak D call TRBD1 (5 bases). The CDR3: CASSPHFEGAVAQHF. CDR3 DNA sequence: TGTGCCAGCAGTCCCCATTTCGAAGGGGCGGTGGCCCAGCATTTT.